This TCR beta chain was sequenced in a study of CD8 T cells in Susac syndrome. The RNA input was roughly 0.45 to 1 ug, and it was reverse transcribed with random hexamers. Using its own MiXCR run on the immunoSEQ multiplex PCR reads, TCRdb lists one record per CDR3 protein. This table holds about 400,000 distinct CDR3 sequences, roughly 85% found once. CDR3 size: 13 residues. Germline CDR1 is GTSNPN and CDR2 is SVGIG (reference sequence). V lost 0 bases to trimming and J lost 6 bases, with 10 bases between them. This clonotype has a handful of counts. Sequenced: CD8+ T cells from PBMCs. The chain recombines TRBV30 with TRBJ2-3; D tentatively reads TRBD1 or TRBD2 (5 bases each). This receptor was identified in a human donor with multiple sclerosis. The CDR3 sequence: CAWSVLGGDTQYF. The CDR3 bases are TGTGCCTGGAGTGTACTTGGGGGTGATACGCAGTATTTT.